This T cell receptor (beta chain) comes out of a study of blood T cells in healthy people across ages. Samples had at least 7 million PBMCs isolated from them. Germline-derived CDR1 and CDR2 are SGHRS and YFSETQ. The trim removed 7 bases at V and 1 base at J, leaving 7 bases unmatched. CDR3 length: 15 residues. The use of a sample-barcoded 5' primer and a J-beta primer mix characterized a second PCR of roughly 6 to 11 cycles. Every sample gave at least 3 million paired-end reads containing CDR3. TCRdb processed the 5' RACE reads anew with MiXCR; each CDR3 protein has one entry. The table has hundreds of thousands of distinct CDR3 sequences, about a fifth seen once; the top ten hold around a fifth. This clonotype was observed a handful of times.

Sequenced sample: blood. This chain uses TRBV5-1 with TRBJ2-1; 8 bases align to TRBD2. This TCR derives from a man aged 70 or older in good health. This CDR3 is CASQISGSSYNEQFF. CDR3 coding DNA: TGCGCCAGCCAGATCAGCGGGAGTTCCTACAATGAGCAGTTCTTC. The whole variable domain, filled in from reference TRBV5-1 and TRBJ2-1, reads KAGVTQTPRYLIKTRGQQVTLSCSPISGHRSVSWYQQTPGQGLQFLFEYFSETQRNKGNFPGRFSGRQFSNSRSEMNVSTLELGDSALYLCASQISGSSYNEQFFGPGTRLTVL.